This T cell receptor (beta chain) was recorded in a study of TIL therapy for anti-PD-1-resistant metastatic lung cancer. Time point noted: pre-treatment sample, taken before nivolumab and TIL therapy. The tumor samples were excised metastases, mostly pleural nodules or supraclavicular lymph nodes. A remark on this clone: Germline and junction disagree at one end, which may indicate a read error.

This was the immunoSEQ v3 assay. Sequencing was performed with immunoSEQ multiplex PCR; in TCRdb, only in-frame clones are kept and a portion is missing. The top ten hold roughly 7.4% of the sample, which has about 25,000 clones, 55% to 80% seen once. The CDR3 consists of 15 residues. Per germline, CDR1 SGHDN and CDR2 FVKESK. Sequencing was performed on tumor tissue, taken at baseline. The source is a person between 25 and 79 years old with non-small cell lung cancer. V is TRBV14 and J is TRBJ2-3; the D gene is possibly TRBD2 (6 bases). The CDR3 spells CASSHGTSSTDMQYF. The CDR3 DNA follows: TGTGCCAGCAGCCACGGGACTTCCAGCACAGATATGCAGTATTTT.